This TCR beta chain was found in a study of T cell responses to AZD1222 COVID-19 vaccine. Regarding this clone: Its matching antigen is unknown.

Method: immunoSEQ multiplex PCR; TCRdb's copy keeps in-frame clones and lacks some. The data show 120,000 to 150,000 clones, more than 85% seen once. V lost 2 bases and J lost 7, with 9 bases in between. CDR3 length: 14 amino acids. In germline, CDR1 is MGHDK, CDR2 SYGVNS. Study results and caveats: Researchers report vaccine-associated CD4 TCRs spanning spike, with dominance at 160-218 and 743-854.

Sample: peripheral blood, taken on day 0 of AZD1222 vaccination. The source is an adult in good health. The chain links TRBV25-1 to TRBJ1-6, with D possibly TRBD1 on 5 matching bases. Written as DNA, the CDR3 is TGTGCCAGCAGTGAACAGGGTATGAATTCACCCCTCCACTTT. Translating gives CASSEQGMNSPLHF.